This T cell receptor beta chain emerged from a study of technical replicates of blood from a few donors. Germline CDR1 is WNHNN and CDR2 is SYGVQD (reference sequence). This CDR3 has 15 residues. The ends lost 4 bases at V and 5 bases at J; junction bases unmatched: 11. Clones were sequenced by immunoSEQ multiplex PCR, and TCRdb holds only the in-frame ones, with some missing. The table includes tens of thousands of clones, roughly 96% detected once. The source is a human donor in good health. The source material was T cells isolated from PBMCs. The chain employs TRBV10-1 and TRBJ2-7; 7 bases match TRBD1. This chain's CDR3 is CASSAPGQLLDEQYF. The CDR3 nucleotides read TGCGCCAGCAGTGCGCCGGGACAGCTGCTCGACGAGCAGTACTTC.